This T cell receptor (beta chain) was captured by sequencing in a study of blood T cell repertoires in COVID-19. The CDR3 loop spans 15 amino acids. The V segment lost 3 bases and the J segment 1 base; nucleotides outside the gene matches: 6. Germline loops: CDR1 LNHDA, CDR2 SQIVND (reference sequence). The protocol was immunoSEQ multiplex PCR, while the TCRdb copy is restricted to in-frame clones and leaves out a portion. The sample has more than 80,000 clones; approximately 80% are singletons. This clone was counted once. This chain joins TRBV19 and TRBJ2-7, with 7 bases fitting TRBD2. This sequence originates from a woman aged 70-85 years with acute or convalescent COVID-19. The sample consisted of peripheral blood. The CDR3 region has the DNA TGTGCCAGTAGTATCCGCGGGGGTAAATCCTACGAGCAGTACTTC. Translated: CASSIRGGKSYEQYF.